The rows below give T cell receptor beta chains drawn from one sample of a study of T cells after yellow fever vaccination. In TCRdb, the 5' RACE reads were re-called with MiXCR into one record per CDR3 protein. The profile shows 150,000 to 200,000 distinct CDR3 sequences, roughly 9.6% of them singletons. The sequencing here drew on CD8+ T cells sorted from PBMCs, taken 15 days after the yellow fever booster vaccination. These receptors were collected from a man aged 18-30 years who received the YFV17D yellow fever vaccine. CDR3s include the opening cysteine and the closing phenylalanine or tryptophan.

j_call	v_call	cdr3_aa
TRBJ1-1	TRBV4-2	CASSQATGRSDTEAFF
TRBJ2-3	TRBV6-4	CASSGSGGAPDTQYF
TRBJ2-6	TRBV24-1	CATSVRSAGANVLTF
TRBJ2-3	TRBV4-1	CASSQRFSSTDTQYF
TRBJ2-1	TRBV15	CATSTLGNPGNEQFF
TRBJ2-3	TRBV7-8	CASSNPADTQYF
TRBJ1-5	TRBV19	CASSNRVGQPQHF
TRBJ2-2	TRBV10-3	CAISARGVGELFF
TRBJ2-7	TRBV28	CASSLWGTEQYF
TRBJ2-7	TRBV10-1	CASSESKGSGPEQYF
TRBJ2-3	TRBV7-6	CASSFDVETDTQYF
TRBJ2-5	TRBV3-1	CASSQGLTGRQETQYF
TRBJ2-5	TRBV20-1	CSARDFWGRAGETQYF
TRBJ1-2	TRBV4-1	CASSQDRTGTNQYGYTF
TRBJ1-5	TRBV3-1	CASSHRGGNQPQHF
TRBJ1-5	TRBV3-1	CASSPGTASNQPQHF
TRBJ2-5	TRBV7-3	CASSSGQGVLETQYF
TRBJ2-7	TRBV4-2	CASSQVFGAGGYEQYF
TRBJ2-1	TRBV10-2	CASSNYLAGGPYNEQFF
TRBJ2-1	TRBV9	CASALETGYNEQFF